Listed below are T cell receptor beta chains from one sample, sequenced in a study of cytomegalovirus exposure and HLA in healthy donors. Assay: immunoSEQ multiplex PCR; the TCRdb copy retains only in-frame clones and omits some. The profile shows fewer than 90,000 clones, around 76% of them singletons. Sequences were obtained from PBMCs. The receptor set was obtained from a man aged 30-40 years in good health and CMV-seropositive. CDR3s include the opening cysteine and the closing phenylalanine or tryptophan. A D gene is named only where the DNA matches it firmly. Clone size is stated in some rows and not others, as once, few, many or a class when expanded.

J,size,D,V,CDR3,DNA
TRBJ2-3,once,-,TRBV27,CASTSTDTQYF,TGTGCCAGCACTAGCACAGATACGCAGTATTTT
TRBJ2-7,once,TRBD2,TRBV7-9,CSSKGAWSSGVSYEQYF,TGTTCCAGCAAGGGGGCGTGGTCTAGCGGGGTTTCCTACGAGCAGTACTTC
TRBJ2-7,once,TRBD1,TRBV18,CASSRALDRATYEQYF,TGTGCCAGCTCACGGGCCCTAGACAGGGCTACCTACGAGCAGTACTTC
TRBJ2-7,-,TRBD1,TRBV28,CASSRDRGVYEQYF,TGTGCCAGCAGTCGGGACAGGGGGGTTTACGAGCAGTACTTC
TRBJ2-7,once,TRBD2,TRBV5-4,CASRTSGGPYEQYF,TGTGCCAGCAGGACTAGCGGGGGACCTTACGAGCAGTACTTC
TRBJ2-5,-,TRBD2,TRBV14,CASSQQGTSWETQYF,TGTGCCAGCAGCCAACAAGGGACTAGTTGGGAGACCCAGTACTTC
TRBJ1-6,-,-,TRBV10-3,CAISESLGRGDNSPLHF,TGTGCCATCAGTGAGTCCCTCGGGAGGGGGGACAATTCACCCCTCCACTTT
TRBJ1-6,many,TRBD1,TRBV28,CASTTDRVRSSLHF,TGTGCCAGCACCACGGACAGGGTTCGCTCTTCCCTCCACTTT
TRBJ2-7,-,-,TRBV4-1,CASSHNIRGIIYAGDEQYF,TGCGCCAGCAGCCATAACATCCGGGGGATAATATACGCGGGCGACGAGCAGTACTTC
TRBJ2-4,-,TRBD2,TRBV7-7,CASSPRLAGRAKNIQYF,TGTGCCAGCAGCCCCAGACTAGCCGGGAGGGCCAAAAACATTCAGTACTTC
TRBJ2-7,-,TRBD1,TRBV7-8,CASSLSSDRGLYEQYF,TGTGCCAGCAGCTTAAGTTCGGACAGGGGCCTCTACGAGCAGTACTTC
TRBJ1-2,-,-,TRBV7-8,CASSSRAESSYTF,TGTGCCAGCAGCTCGCGCGCTGAAAGTAGCTACACCTTC
TRBJ1-4,-,TRBD1,TRBV6-5,CASRPGQGNGKLFF,TGTGCCAGCAGGCCGGGACAGGGGAATGGAAAACTGTTTTTT
TRBJ2-3,-,TRBD2,TRBV13,CASSLGASGVLTDTQYF,TGTGCCAGCAGCTTAGGGGCTAGCGGGGTACTGACAGATACGCAGTATTTT
TRBJ1-3,once,-,TRBV5-1,CASSGGNRVGSAGNTIYF,TGCGCCAGCAGCGGGGGAAACAGGGTCGGAAGCGCTGGAAACACCATATATTTT
TRBJ1-5,-,TRBD1,TRBV19,CASSDRQGGGNQPQHF,TGTGCCAGTAGTGATCGACAGGGAGGTGGAAATCAGCCCCAGCATTTT
TRBJ2-1,-,TRBD2,TRBV7-3,CASSLGAGGSSYNEQFF,TGTGCCAGCAGCTTAGGGGCGGGGGGGTCCTCCTACAATGAGCAGTTCTTC
TRBJ2-7,-,-,TRBV28,CASSLRQAYEQYF,TGTGCCAGCAGTCTTAGACAGGCCTACGAGCAGTACTTC
TRBJ2-1,few,-,TRBV5-1,CASSLWSGEQFF,TGCGCCAGCAGCTTGTGGTCGGGTGAGCAGTTCTTC
TRBJ2-1,-,-,TRBV2,CASSAQGHYNNEQFF,TGTGCCAGCTCAGCCCAGGGGCACTATAACAATGAGCAGTTCTTC
TRBJ2-5,-,TRBD1,TRBV14,CASSRDRVEETQYF,TGTGCCAGCAGCCGGGACAGGGTAGAAGAGACCCAGTACTTC
TRBJ1-4,few,-,TRBV5-1,CASSPRAANEKLFF,TGCGCCAGCAGCCCGAGGGCGGCTAATGAAAAACTGTTTTTT
TRBJ2-3,-,TRBD1,TRBV13,CASSPFGQGALAGTDTQYF,TGTGCCAGCAGCCCATTTGGACAGGGGGCATTAGCGGGGACAGATACGCAGTATTTT
TRBJ1-5,few,-,TRBV6-1,CATTGISNQPQHF,TGTGCCACGACAGGCATAAGCAATCAGCCCCAGCATTTT
TRBJ2-2,-,TRBD1,TRBV7-3,CASSGVGTGGTGELFF,TGTGCCAGCAGCGGGGTGGGGACAGGGGGCACCGGGGAGCTGTTTTTT
TRBJ1-2,-,-,TRBV12-1,CASSLTDRDYGYTF,TGTGCCAGCAGCTTAACGGACAGAGACTATGGCTACACCTTC
TRBJ2-5,-,-,TRBV5-4,CASSYGGGEQETQYF,TGTGCCAGCAGCTATGGCGGGGGCGAGCAAGAGACCCAGTACTTC
TRBJ2-1,-,TRBD2,TRBV28,CASRNSGLAGGFNNEQFF,TGTGCCAGCAGAAACTCGGGACTAGCGGGGGGGTTCAACAATGAGCAGTTCTTC
TRBJ2-1,-,-,TRBV7-9,CSSSLGQDRQFF,TGTTCCAGCAGCTTGGGCCAGGACAGGCAGTTCTTC
TRBJ1-2,-,TRBD1,TRBV4-3,CASSQEGGSGYTF,TGCGCCAGCAGCCAGGAAGGGGGCTCTGGCTACACCTTC
TRBJ1-3,-,-,TRBV6-5,CASSPSLGNTIYF,TGTGCCAGCAGTCCCTCCCTTGGAAACACCATATATTTT
TRBJ2-1,-,TRBD1,TRBV19,CASSRIEGTGSDEQFF,TGTGCCAGTAGTCGGATTGAGGGGACAGGGTCGGATGAGCAGTTCTTC
TRBJ1-5,-,-,TRBV27,CASSLYGGNAANQPQHF,TGTGCCAGCAGCCTGTATGGGGGGAATGCAGCCAATCAGCCCCAGCATTTT
TRBJ1-1,few,-,TRBV14,CASSVQNSRSEAFF,TGTGCCAGCAGTGTTCAAAACAGCCGATCTGAAGCTTTCTTT
TRBJ1-1,-,TRBD1,TRBV18,CASSPDRARWDTEAFF,TGTGCCAGCTCACCGGACAGGGCAAGGTGGGACACTGAAGCTTTCTTT
TRBJ1-5,-,-,TRBV21-1,CASSKFATSSRRQPQHF,TGTGCCAGCAGCAAATTTGCTACTTCGTCGCGGCGGCAGCCCCAGCATTTT
TRBJ2-5,-,TRBD1,TRBV15,CATSPGQGYVGQETQYF,TGTGCCACCAGCCCGGGACAGGGATATGTAGGCCAAGAGACCCAGTACTTC
TRBJ2-7,-,-,TRBV6-6,CASTPGTYEQYF,TGTGCTAGCACTCCAGGAACCTACGAGCAGTACTTC
TRBJ1-3,-,TRBD1,TRBV7-8,CASSPLAETGTFISSGNTIYF,TGTGCCAGCAGCCCCCTCGCCGAGACAGGGACCTTTATTTCCTCTGGAAACACCATATATTTT
TRBJ2-7,-,TRBD1,TRBV7-7,CASSLGEGAREQYF,TGTGCTAGCAGCTTAGGCGAGGGGGCGAGGGAGCAGTACTTC
TRBJ2-7,few,-,TRBV4-1,CASSQERGYEQYF,TGCGCCAGCAGCCAAGAACGGGGCTACGAGCAGTACTTC
TRBJ1-6,once,-,TRBV28,CASSLDVGKGAPLHF,TGTGCCAGCAGTTTAGACGTGGGAAAGGGGGCACCCCTCCACTTT